The clone carrying this TCR beta chain came up many times. These data originate in a study of patients and donors after allogeneic stem cell transplantation. TCRdb called the RT-PCR reads again in MiXCR, with one record for every CDR3 protein. The sample has over 400,000 distinct CDR3 sequences, approximately 16% seen once. The CDR3 has 15 amino acids. V gave up 4 bases and J gave up 2 bases, with 13 bases separating them. Germline CDR1 MNHEY, CDR2 SMNVEV (reference sequence). The receptor's source is a human donor who was either an allogeneic HSCT recipient or a stem cell or donor lymphocyte infusion donor (not recorded which). It is not recorded whose cells these are; they may come from a transplant donor. Sequenced material: blood, either unsorted or a sorted T cell fraction (not recorded which). This chain connects TRBV27 to TRBJ2-3, with D tentatively TRBD2 (7 bases). CDR3 loop: CASSWGGHTTDTQYF. The CDR3 nucleotides read TGTGCCAGCAGTTGGGGGGGGCATACCACAGATACGCAGTATTTT.